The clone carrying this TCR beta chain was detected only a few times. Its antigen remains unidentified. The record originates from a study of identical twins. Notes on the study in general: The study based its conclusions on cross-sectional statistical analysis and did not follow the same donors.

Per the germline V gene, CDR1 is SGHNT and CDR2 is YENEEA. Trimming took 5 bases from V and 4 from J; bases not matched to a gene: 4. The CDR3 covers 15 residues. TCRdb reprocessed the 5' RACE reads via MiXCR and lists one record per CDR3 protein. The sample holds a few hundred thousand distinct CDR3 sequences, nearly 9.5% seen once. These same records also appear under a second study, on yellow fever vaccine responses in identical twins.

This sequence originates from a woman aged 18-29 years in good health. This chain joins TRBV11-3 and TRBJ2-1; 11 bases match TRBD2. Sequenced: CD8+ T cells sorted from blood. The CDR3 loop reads CASSIRTSGYNEQFF. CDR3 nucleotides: TGTGCCAGCAGCATCCGGACTAGCGGGTACAATGAGCAGTTCTTC.